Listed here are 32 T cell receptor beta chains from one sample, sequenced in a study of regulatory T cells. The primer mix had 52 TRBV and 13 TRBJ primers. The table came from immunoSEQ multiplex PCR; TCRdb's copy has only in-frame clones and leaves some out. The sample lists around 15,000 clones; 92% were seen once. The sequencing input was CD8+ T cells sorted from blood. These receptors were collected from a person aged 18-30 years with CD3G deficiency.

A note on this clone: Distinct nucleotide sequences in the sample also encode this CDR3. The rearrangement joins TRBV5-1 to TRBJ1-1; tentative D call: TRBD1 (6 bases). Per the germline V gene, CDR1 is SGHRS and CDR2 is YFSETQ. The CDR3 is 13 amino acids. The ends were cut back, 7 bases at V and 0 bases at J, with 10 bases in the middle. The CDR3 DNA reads TGCGCCAGCCGTACAGGGCTGAACACTGAAGCTTTCTTT. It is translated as CASRTGLNTEAFF.

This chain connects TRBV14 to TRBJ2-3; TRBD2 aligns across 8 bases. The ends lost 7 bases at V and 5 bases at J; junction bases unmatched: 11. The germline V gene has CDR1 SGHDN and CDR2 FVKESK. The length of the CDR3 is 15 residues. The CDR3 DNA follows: TGTGCCAGCACCCCGGGAGGGGGGGATGGAGATACGCAGTATTTT. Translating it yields CASTPGGGDGDTQYF. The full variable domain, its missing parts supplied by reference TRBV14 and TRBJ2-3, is EAGVTQFPSHSVIEKGQTVTLRCDPISGHDNLYWYRRVMGKEIKFLLHFVKESKQDESGMPNNRFLAERTGGTYSTLKVQPAELEDSGVYFCASTPGGGDGDTQYFGPGTRLTVL.

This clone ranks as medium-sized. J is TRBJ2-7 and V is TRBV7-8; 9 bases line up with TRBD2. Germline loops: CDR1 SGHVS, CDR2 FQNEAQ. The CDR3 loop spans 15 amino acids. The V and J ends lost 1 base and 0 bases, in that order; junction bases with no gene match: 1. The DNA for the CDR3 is TGTGCCAGCAGCTTAGAGACTAGCGGCTCCTACGAGCAGTACTTC. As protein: CASSLETSGSYEQYF.

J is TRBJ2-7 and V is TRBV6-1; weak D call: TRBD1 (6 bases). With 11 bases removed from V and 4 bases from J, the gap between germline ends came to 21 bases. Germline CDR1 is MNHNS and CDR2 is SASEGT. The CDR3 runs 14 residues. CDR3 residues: CASYFGQGRYEQYF. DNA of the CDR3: TGTGCCTCTTACTTTGGGCAGGGGCGGTACGAGCAGTACTTC.

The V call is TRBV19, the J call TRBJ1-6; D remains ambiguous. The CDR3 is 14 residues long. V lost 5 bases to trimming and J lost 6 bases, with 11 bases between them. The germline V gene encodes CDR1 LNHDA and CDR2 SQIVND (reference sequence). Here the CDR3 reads CASSVARINSPLHF. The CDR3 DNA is TGTGCCAGTAGTGTGGCCAGAATTAATTCACCCCTCCACTTT.

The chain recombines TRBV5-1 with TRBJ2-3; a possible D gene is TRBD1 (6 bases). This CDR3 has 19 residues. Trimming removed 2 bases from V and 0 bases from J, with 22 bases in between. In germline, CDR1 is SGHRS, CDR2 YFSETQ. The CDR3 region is CASSFYQGPSYLSTDTQYF. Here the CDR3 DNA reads TGCGCCAGCAGCTTCTACCAGGGGCCCTCTTACTTGAGCACAGATACGCAGTATTTT.

CDR3: CASSFDGGQGLPGAFF. The CDR3 region has the DNA TGTGCCAGCAGCTTCGATGGCGGACAGGGTCTCCCTGGGGCTTTCTTT. The chain joins TRBV13 to TRBJ1-1; 8 bases map to TRBD1. The CDR3 covers 16 residues. Germline V gene sequence: CDR1 PRHDT, CDR2 FYEKMQ (reference sequence). V was pared by 3 bases and J by 11 bases, with 17 bases of the junction left unmatched.

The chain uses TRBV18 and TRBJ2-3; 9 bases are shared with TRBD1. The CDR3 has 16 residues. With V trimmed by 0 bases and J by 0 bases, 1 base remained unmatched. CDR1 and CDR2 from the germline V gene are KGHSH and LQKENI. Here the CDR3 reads CASSPPTGGSTDTQYF. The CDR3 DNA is TGTGCCAGCTCACCACCGACAGGGGGTAGCACAGATACGCAGTATTTT.

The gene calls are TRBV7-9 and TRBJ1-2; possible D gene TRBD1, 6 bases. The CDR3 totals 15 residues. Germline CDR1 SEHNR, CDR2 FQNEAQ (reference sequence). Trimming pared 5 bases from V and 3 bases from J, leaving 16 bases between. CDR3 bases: TGTGCCAGCAGCCTGGGGGGCCTATTAGACTATGGCTACACCTTC. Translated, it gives CASSLGGLLDYGYTF.

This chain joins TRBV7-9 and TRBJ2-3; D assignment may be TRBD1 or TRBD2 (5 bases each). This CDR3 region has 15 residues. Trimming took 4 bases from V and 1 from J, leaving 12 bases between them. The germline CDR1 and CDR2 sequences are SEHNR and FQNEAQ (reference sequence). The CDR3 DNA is TGTGCCAGCAGCTCCTCCTGGGGACGCACAGATACGCAGTATTTT. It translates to CASSSSWGRTDTQYF.

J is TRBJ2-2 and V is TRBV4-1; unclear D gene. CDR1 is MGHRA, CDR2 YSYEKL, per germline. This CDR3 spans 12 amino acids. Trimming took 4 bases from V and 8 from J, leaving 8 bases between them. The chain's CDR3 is CASSPPGGELFF. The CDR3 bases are TGCGCCAGCAGCCCCCCGGGTGGGGAGCTGTTTTTT.

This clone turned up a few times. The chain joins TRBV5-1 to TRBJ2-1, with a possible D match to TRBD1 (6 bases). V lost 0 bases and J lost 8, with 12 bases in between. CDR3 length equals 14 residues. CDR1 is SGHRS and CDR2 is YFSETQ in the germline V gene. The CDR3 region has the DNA TGCGCCAGCAGCTTGGAACAGGGCGTCGATGAGCAGTTCTTC. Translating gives CASSLEQGVDEQFF.

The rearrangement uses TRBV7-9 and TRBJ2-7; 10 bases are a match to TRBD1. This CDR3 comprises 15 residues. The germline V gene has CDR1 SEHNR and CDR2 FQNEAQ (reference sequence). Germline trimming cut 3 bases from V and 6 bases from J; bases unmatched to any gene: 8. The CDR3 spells CASSFSDRGLGEQYF. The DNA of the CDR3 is TGTGCCAGCAGCTTTTCCGACAGGGGGCTCGGCGAGCAGTACTTC.

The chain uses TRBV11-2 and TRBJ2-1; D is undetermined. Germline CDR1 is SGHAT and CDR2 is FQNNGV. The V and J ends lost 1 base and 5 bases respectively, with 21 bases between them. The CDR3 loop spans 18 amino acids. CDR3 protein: CASSLGVMVGPVNNEQFF. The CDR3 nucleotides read TGTGCCAGCAGCTTAGGTGTAATGGTCGGCCCTGTGAACAATGAGCAGTTCTTC.

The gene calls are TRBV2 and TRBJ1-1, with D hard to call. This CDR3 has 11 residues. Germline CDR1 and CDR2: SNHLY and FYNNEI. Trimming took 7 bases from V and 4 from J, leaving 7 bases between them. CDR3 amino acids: CASIQATEAFF. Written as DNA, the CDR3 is TGTGCCAGCATTCAGGCCACTGAAGCTTTCTTT.

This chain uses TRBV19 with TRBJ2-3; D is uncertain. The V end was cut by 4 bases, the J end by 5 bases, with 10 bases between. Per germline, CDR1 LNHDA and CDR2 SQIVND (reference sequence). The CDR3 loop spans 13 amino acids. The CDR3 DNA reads TGTGCCAGTAGTACCCGACCGGGAGATACGCAGTATTTT. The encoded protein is CASSTRPGDTQYF.

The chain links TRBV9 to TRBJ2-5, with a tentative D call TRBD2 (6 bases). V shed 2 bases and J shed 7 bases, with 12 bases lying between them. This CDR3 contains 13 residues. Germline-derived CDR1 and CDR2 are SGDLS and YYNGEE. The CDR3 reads CASSVGDGGTQYF. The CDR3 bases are TGTGCCAGCAGCGTGGGGGACGGGGGGACCCAGTACTTC.

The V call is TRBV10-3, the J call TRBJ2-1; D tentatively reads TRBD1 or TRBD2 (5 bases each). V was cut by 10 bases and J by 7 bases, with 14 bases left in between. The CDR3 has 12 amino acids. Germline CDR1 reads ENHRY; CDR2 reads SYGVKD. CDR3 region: CATGTGPNEQFF. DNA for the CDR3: TGTGCCACGGGGACCGGACCGAATGAGCAGTTCTTC.

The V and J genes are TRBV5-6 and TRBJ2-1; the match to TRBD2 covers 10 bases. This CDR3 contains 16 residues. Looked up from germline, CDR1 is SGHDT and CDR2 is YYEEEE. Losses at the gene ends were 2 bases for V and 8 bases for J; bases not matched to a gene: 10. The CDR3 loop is CASSFERTSGADEQFF. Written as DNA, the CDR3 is TGTGCCAGCAGCTTCGAACGAACTAGCGGGGCCGATGAGCAGTTCTTC.

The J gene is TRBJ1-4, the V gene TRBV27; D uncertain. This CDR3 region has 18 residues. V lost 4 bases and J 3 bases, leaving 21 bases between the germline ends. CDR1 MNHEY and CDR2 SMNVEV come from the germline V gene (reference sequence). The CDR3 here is CASSSDLRGNEANEKLFF. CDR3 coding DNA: TGTGCCAGCAGTTCCGATCTGCGGGGAAATGAGGCTAATGAAAAACTGTTTTTT.

The CDR3 spells CASSPPTARTQYF. The CDR3 DNA is TGTGCCAGCAGCCCGCCGACTGCCCGGACCCAGTACTTC. The chain couples TRBV7-9 to TRBJ2-5; D remains ambiguous. CDR3 length: 13 amino acids. V gave up 5 bases and J gave up 7 bases, with 14 bases separating them. The germline gives CDR1 SEHNR, CDR2 FQNEAQ (reference sequence).

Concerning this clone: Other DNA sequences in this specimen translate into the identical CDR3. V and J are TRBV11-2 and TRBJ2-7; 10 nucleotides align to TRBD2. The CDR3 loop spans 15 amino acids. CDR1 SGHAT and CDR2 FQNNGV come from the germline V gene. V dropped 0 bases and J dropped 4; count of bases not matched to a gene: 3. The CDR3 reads CASSLEASGRYEQYF. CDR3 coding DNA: TGTGCCAGCAGCTTAGAGGCTAGCGGGAGATACGAGCAGTACTTC. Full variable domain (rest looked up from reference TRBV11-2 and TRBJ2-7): EAGVAQSPRYKIIEKRQSVAFWCNPISGHATLYWYQQILGQGPKLLIQFQNNGVVDDSQLPKDRFSAERLKGVDSTLKIQPAKLEDSAVYLCASSLEASGRYEQYFGPGTRLTVT.

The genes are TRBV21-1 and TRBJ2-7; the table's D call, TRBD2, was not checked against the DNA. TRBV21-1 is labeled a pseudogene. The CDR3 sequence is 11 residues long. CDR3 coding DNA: TGTGCCAGCAGCTTTACGCGGTGGCAGTACTTC. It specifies CASSFTRWQYF.

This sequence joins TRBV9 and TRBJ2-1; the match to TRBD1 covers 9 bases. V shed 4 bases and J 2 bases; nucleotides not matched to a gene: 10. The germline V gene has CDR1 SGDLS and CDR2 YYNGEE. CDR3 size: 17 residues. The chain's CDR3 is CASSTARDRVTYNEQFF. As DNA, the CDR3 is TGTGCCAGCAGCACCGCCCGGGACAGGGTAACCTACAATGAGCAGTTCTTC.

The CDR3 loop is CASGLRATNEKLFF. In DNA form, the CDR3 reads TGTGCTAGTGGTTTAAGGGCAACTAATGAAAAACTGTTTTTT. The chain carries TRBV12-5 and TRBJ1-4; unclear D gene. The V end was cut by 3 bases, the J end by 0 bases, with 5 bases between. Germline V gives CDR1 LGHNT, CDR2 FRNRAP. The CDR3 length is 14 residues.

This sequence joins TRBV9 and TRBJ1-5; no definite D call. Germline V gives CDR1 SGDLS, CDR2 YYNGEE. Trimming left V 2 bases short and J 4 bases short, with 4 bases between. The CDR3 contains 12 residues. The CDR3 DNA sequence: TGTGCCAGCAGCGTTGATAATCAGCCCCAGCATTTT. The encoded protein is CASSVDNQPQHF.

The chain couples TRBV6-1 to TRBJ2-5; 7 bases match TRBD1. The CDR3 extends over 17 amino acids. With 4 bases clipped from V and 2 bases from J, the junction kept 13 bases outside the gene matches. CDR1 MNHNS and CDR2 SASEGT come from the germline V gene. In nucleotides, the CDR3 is TGTGCCAGCAGTGGGGCTGGGCTCCGGGACAGACAAGAGACCCAGTACTTC. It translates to CASSGAGLRDRQETQYF.

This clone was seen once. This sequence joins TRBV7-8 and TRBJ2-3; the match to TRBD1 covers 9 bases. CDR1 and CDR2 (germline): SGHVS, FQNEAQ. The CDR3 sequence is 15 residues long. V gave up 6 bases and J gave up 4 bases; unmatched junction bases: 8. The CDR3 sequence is CASRRTGVAADTQYF. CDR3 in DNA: TGTGCCAGCAGGCGGACAGGGGTAGCGGCAGATACGCAGTATTTT.

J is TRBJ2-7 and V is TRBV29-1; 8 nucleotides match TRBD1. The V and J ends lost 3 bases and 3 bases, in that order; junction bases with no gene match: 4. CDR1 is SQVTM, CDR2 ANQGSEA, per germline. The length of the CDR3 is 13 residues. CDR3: CSVETGENYEQYF. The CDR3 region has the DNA TGCAGCGTTGAGACAGGGGAAAACTACGAGCAGTACTTC.

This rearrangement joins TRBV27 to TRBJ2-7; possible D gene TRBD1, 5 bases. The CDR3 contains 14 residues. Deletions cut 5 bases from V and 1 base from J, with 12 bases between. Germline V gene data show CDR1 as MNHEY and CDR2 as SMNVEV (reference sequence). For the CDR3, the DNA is TGTGCCAGCAGTCGGACCCAGGGTTCCTACGAGCAGTACTTC. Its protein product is CASSRTQGSYEQYF.

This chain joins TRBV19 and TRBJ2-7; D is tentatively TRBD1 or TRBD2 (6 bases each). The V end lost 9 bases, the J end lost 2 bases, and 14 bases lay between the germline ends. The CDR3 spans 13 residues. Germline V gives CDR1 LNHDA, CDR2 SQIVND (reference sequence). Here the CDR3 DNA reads TGTGCCAGGACCCCCGGGGGCGCCTACGAGCAGTACTTC. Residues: CARTPGGAYEQYF.

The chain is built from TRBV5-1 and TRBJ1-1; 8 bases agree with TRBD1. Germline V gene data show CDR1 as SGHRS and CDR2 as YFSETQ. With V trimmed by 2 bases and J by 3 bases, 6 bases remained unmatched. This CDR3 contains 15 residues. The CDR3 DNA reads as TGCGCCAGCAGCTTAATCCTGACAGGGGACACTGAAGCTTTCTTT. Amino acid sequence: CASSLILTGDTEAFF.